The TCR beta chain under discussion was sequenced for a study of T cell changes during pregnancy in multiple sclerosis. Assay used: immunoSEQ multiplex PCR; TCRdb lists only in-frame clones, some missing. The repertoire holds roughly 41,000 clones, with around 89% as singletons. Looked up from germline, CDR1 is MNHNY and CDR2 is SVGAGI (reference sequence). The CDR3 length is 13 residues. V dropped 5 bases and J dropped 7 bases, with 9 bases sitting between them. The chain combines TRBV6-6 with TRBJ1-6; D uncertain. Here the sequenced sample was CD8+ T cells from peripheral blood mononuclear cells, taken in the third trimester of pregnancy. This sequence originates from a female donor with multiple sclerosis, enrolled in a pregnancy study. The CDR3 sequence is CASSHLQNSPLHF. In DNA, the CDR3 is TGTGCCAGCAGTCATCTGCAGAATTCACCCCTCCACTTT.